This TCR beta chain emerged from a study of cytomegalovirus exposure and HLA in healthy donors. Study-wide background: From donors who were HLA-typed, an early data release held about 89 million unique TCRs.

The CDR3 has 15 residues. Germline lookup yields CDR1 LGHNA and CDR2 YNFKEQ. The germline V and J ends were trimmed by 0 bases and 4 bases, with 12 bases remaining between them. PCR used 60 Vbeta primers and 13 Jbeta primers. Data came from immunoSEQ multiplex PCR; TCRdb stores just in-frame clones and leaves some out. Here the sample spans roughly 200,000 clones, approximately 80% being singletons. This TCR came from a boy aged 2 to 10 in good health and CMV-seronegative. The rearrangement links TRBV4-2 to TRBJ1-2; the D gene is possibly TRBD1 (6 bases). The specimen was PBMCs. The CDR3 here is CASSQDLGGAYGYTF. The CDR3 coding sequence is TGTGCCAGCAGCCAAGATCTTGGGGGGGCCTATGGCTACACCTTC.